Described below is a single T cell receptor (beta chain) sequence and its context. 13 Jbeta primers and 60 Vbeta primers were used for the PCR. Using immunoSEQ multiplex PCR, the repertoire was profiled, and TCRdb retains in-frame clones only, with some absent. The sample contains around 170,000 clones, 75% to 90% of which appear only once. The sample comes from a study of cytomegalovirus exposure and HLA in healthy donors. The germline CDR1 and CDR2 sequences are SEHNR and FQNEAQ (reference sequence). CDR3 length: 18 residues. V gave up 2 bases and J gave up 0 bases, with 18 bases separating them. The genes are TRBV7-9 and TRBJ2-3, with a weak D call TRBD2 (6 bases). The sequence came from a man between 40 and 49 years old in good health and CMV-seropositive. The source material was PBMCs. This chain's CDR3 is CASSLLRVGTPSTDTQYF. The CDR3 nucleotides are TGTGCCAGCAGCTTACTCCGTGTTGGGACTCCTAGCACAGATACGCAGTATTTT.